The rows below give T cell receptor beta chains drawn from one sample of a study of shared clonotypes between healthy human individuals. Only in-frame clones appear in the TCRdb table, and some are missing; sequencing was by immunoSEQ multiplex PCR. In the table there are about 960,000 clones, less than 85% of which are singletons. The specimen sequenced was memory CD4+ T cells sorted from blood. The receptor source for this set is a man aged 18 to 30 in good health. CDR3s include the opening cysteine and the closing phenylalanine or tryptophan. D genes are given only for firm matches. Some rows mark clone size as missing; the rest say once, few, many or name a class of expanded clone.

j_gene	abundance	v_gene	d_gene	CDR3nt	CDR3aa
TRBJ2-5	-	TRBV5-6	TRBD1	TGTGCCAGCAGCATACCGGGACAGCATAAAGAGACCCAGTACTTC	CASSIPGQHKETQYF
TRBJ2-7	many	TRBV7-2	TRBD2	TGTGCCAGCAGCCTGAAGGGCGGGACCTCGACCGGGAGGCACGAGCAGTACTTC	CASSLKGGTSTGRHEQYF
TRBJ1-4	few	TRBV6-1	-	TGTGCCAGCAGTGAAGCGAGGGCCGGGGGCATTTCTCTTCTGTTTTTT	CASSEARAGGISLLFF
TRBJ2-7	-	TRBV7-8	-	TGTGCCAGCAGCTTAGAACTGGGATCCTACGAGCAGTACTTC	CASSLELGSYEQYF
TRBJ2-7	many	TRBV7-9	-	TGTGCCAGCAGCCCAAGCGCTAGAGTCTACGAGCAGTACTTC	CASSPSARVYEQYF
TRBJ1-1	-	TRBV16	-	TGTGCCAGCAGCCGGACAAGTACAGAAGCTTTCTTT	CASSRTSTEAFF
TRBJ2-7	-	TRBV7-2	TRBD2	TGTGCCAGCAGCACGGGAAGCGGGGGTTCCTACGAGCAGTACTTC	CASSTGSGGSYEQYF
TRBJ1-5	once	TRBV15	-	TGTGCCACCAGCGGTCAGTATAGCAATCAGCCCCAGCATTTT	CATSGQYSNQPQHF
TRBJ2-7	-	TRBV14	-	TGTGCCAGCAGCCACGAGGGTGGGAGGATCTACGAGCAGTACTTC	CASSHEGGRIYEQYF
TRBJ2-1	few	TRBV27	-	TGTGCCAGCAGTTTATCCGGGGGGTCGTCTGGGGGCGGGCAGTTCTTC	CASSLSGGSSGGGQFF
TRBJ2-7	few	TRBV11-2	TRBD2	TGTGCCAGCAGCTTAGCTAGCGGGGGATCCTACGAGCAGTACTTC	CASSLASGGSYEQYF
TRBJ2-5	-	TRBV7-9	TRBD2	TGTGCCAGCAGCTTAGACGTTAGCGGGAACCAAGAGACCCAGTACTTC	CASSLDVSGNQETQYF
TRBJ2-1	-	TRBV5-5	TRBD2	TGTGCCAGCAGCTTGGGCGGGAGAGATTACAATGAGCAGTTCTTC	CASSLGGRDYNEQFF
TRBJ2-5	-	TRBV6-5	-	TGTGCCAGCAGTTACTCGGAGCACCGGGAGACCCAGTACTTC	CASSYSEHRETQYF
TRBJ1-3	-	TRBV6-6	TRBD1	TGTGCCATCAGGGGGGGGGCCTCTGGAAACACCATATATTTT	CAIRGGASGNTIYF
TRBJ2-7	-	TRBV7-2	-	TGTGCCAGCAGCTTATTTGGTGGGGCCCGCTACGAGCAGTACTTC	CASSLFGGARYEQYF
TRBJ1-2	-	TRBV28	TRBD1	TGTGCCAGCAGCCCGGGACAGTATCGCTATGGCTACACCTTC	CASSPGQYRYGYTF
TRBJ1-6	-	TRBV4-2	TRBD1	TGTGCCAGCAGGTTTGACAGGGAATCACCCCTCCACTTT	CASRFDRESPLHF
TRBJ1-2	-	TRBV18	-	TGTGCCAGCTCCCCAACCACGGGCAGCAGGGCTTATGGCTACACCTTC	CASSPTTGSRAYGYTF
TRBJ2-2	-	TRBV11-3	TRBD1	TGTGCCAGCAGCCGAGACAGGGCGGGCGCCGGGGAGCTGTTTTTT	CASSRDRAGAGELFF
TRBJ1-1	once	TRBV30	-	TGTGCCTGGAGTGTACGGGGGGCAGCGAACACTGAAGCTTTCTTT	CAWSVRGAANTEAFF
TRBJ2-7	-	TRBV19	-	TGTGCCAGTAGTATGGGCTTGGGCCCGGGGCACGAGCAGTACTTC	CASSMGLGPGHEQYF
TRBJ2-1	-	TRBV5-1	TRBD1	TGCGCCAGCAGGAAGACAGGGGTGGATTACAATGAGCAGTTCTTC	CASRKTGVDYNEQFF
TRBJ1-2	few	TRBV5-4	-	TGTGCCAGCAGCTCCGACAGGCTTTATGGCTACACCTTC	CASSSDRLYGYTF
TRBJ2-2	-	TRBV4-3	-	TGCGCCAGCAGCCAAGATCGGGCGGCGAGAACCGGGGAGCTGTTTTTT	CASSQDRAARTGELFF
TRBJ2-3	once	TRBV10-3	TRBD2	TGTGCCATCAGTGAAATGGCGGGAGGAGGTACAGATACGCAGTATTTT	CAISEMAGGGTDTQYF
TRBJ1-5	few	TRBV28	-	TGTGCCAGCAGTTTATTGCAGGCCGAACCGAATCAGCCCCAGCATTTT	CASSLLQAEPNQPQHF
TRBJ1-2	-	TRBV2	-	TGTGCCAGCAGTGACTGGGGCAGTAACTATGGCTACACCTTC	CASSDWGSNYGYTF
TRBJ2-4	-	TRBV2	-	TGTGCCAGCAGTGAAGCCAGCATTCAGTACTTC	CASSEASIQYF
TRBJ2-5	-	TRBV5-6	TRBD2	TGTGCCAGCAGCTTGGGTTTGGCGGGGGGACCGAAAGAGACCCAGTACTTC	CASSLGLAGGPKETQYF
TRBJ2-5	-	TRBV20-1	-	TGCAGTGCCCAAACCCTTCAGACCCAGTACTTC	CSAQTLQTQYF
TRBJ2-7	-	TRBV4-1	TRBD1	TGCGCCAGCAGCCAAGTGGCGGGACAGGGGTCCTACGAGCAGTACTTC	CASSQVAGQGSYEQYF
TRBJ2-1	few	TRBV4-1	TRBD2	TGCGCCAGCAGCCAAGGGGGACTAGCCGGACCCTACAATGAGCAGTTCTTC	CASSQGGLAGPYNEQFF
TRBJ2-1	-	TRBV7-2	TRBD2	TGTGCCAGCAGCTTAGTAGCGGGGGCAATCAATGAGCAGTTCTTC	CASSLVAGAINEQFF
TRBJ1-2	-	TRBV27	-	TGTGCCAGCAGCCCCGGGGGGGCTGGGGGCTACACCTTC	CASSPGGAGGYTF
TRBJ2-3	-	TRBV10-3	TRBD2	TGTGCCACCATAGCGGGAGTGGCAGATACGCAGTATTTT	CATIAGVADTQYF
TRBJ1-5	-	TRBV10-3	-	TGTGCCATCAGTCAGGGGAGCCAGCCCCAGCATTTT	CAISQGSQPQHF
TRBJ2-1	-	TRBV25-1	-	TGTGCCAGCAGTGGAAGTGGTTACTACAATGAGCAGTTCTTC	CASSGSGYYNEQFF
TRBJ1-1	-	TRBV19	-	TGTGCCAGTAAATTGGGGACGAGCGGGGACTTGAACACTGAAGCTTTCTTT	CASKLGTSGDLNTEAFF
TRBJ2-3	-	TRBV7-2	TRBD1	TGTGCCAGCAGCCTAACCGACAGGGCCACAGATACGCAGTATTTT	CASSLTDRATDTQYF
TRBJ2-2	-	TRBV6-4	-	TGTGCCAGCTCCGGCCAGTCCACCGGGGAGCTGTTTTTT	CASSGQSTGELFF
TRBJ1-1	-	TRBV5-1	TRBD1	TGCGCCAGCAGCCTCGGACAGGGGAGCTCTGAAGCTTTCTTT	CASSLGQGSSEAFF
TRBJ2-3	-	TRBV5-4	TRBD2	TGTGCCAGCAGCTTGGGCGGGGGGGAAGATACGCAGTATTTT	CASSLGGGEDTQYF
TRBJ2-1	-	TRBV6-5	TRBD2	TGTGCCAGCAGATTCCTAGCGGGAGCAAAGAATGAGCAGTTCTTC	CASRFLAGAKNEQFF
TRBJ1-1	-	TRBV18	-	TGTGCCAGCTCACCACCCTTGGCAGGATCGGACACTGAAGCTTTCTTT	CASSPPLAGSDTEAFF
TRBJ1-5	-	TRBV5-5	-	TGTGCCAGCAGCTTGGTACAGGGACAGCCCCAGCATTTT	CASSLVQGQPQHF
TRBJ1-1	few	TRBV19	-	TGTGCCAGTGTCTCCCTCCGGGGGAACACTGAAGCTTTCTTT	CASVSLRGNTEAFF
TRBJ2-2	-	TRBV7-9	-	TGTGCCAGCAGCACCGCAACGAACACCGGGGAGCTGTTTTTT	CASSTATNTGELFF
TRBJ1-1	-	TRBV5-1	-	TGCGCCAGCAGCACGGGTGGGGAACGTACCACTGAAGCTTTCTTT	CASSTGGERTTEAFF